Listed below are T cell receptor beta chains from one sample, sequenced in a study of control samples from healthy donors and cancer patients. The table came from immunoSEQ multiplex PCR; TCRdb's copy has only in-frame clones and leaves some out. The sample includes 120,000 or so clones, 92% seen only once; the top ten take over 0.5%. The sample was PBMCs. These receptors were taken from a man older than 75 with head and neck cancer. The CDR3 runs from the conserved cysteine through the conserved F or W. D genes are given only for firm matches. Clone sizes are given selectively: once, few, many, or a class where the clone is expanded.

size: .; V: TRBV11-3; J: TRBJ2-7; D: .; CDR3: CASSLGAGNEQYF; DNA: TGTGCCAGCAGCTTAGGGGCGGGAAACGAGCAGTACTTC
size: .; V: TRBV30; J: TRBJ1-2; D: .; CDR3: CAWSRTANYGYTF; DNA: TGTGCCTGGAGTCGTACCGCTAACTATGGCTACACCTTC
size: .; V: TRBV11-2; J: TRBJ2-2; D: TRBD1; CDR3: CASSYTGTGTGELFF; DNA: TGTGCCAGCAGCTATACCGGGACAGGGACCGGGGAGCTGTTTTTT
size: .; V: TRBV5-6; J: TRBJ1-5; D: TRBD1; CDR3: CASSLARQGGQPQHF; DNA: TGTGCCAGCAGCTTGGCTCGACAGGGGGGTCAGCCCCAGCATTTT
size: .; V: TRBV6-1; J: TRBJ2-7; D: .; CDR3: CASSEAGTGPLLGYEQYF; DNA: TGTGCCAGCAGTGAAGCAGGGACCGGGCCATTATTGGGCTACGAGCAGTACTTC
size: .; V: TRBV12-3/TRBV12-4; J: TRBJ2-7; D: TRBD2; CDR3: CASSREDPYEQYF; DNA: TGTGCCAGCAGCCGGGAGGACCCCTACGAGCAGTACTTC
size: few; V: TRBV7-9; J: TRBJ1-5; D: .; CDR3: CASSLDDQPQHF; DNA: TGTGCCAGCAGCTTGGACGATCAGCCCCAGCATTTT
size: .; V: TRBV11-2; J: TRBJ1-6; D: .; CDR3: CASRQSLDVYSPLHF; DNA: TGTGCCAGCAGACAGAGCCTGGACGTGTATTCACCCCTCCACTTT
size: .; V: TRBV2; J: TRBJ2-5; D: .; CDR3: CASSVSETQYF; DNA: TGTGCCAGCAGTGTGTCGGAGACCCAGTACTTC
size: once; V: TRBV19; J: TRBJ1-3; D: TRBD1; CDR3: CASSDGTVNTIYF; DNA: TGTGCCAGTAGCGACGGGACAGTAAACACCATATATTTT
size: .; V: TRBV18; J: TRBJ1-6; D: .; CDR3: CASSPGQYNSPLHF; DNA: TGTGCCAGCTCACCGGGACAATATAATTCACCCCTCCACTTT
size: .; V: TRBV14; J: TRBJ2-5; D: .; CDR3: CASSQLSGGQETQYF; DNA: TGTGCCAGCAGCCAGCTCAGCGGAGGGCAAGAGACCCAGTACTTC
size: .; V: TRBV5-1; J: TRBJ1-1; D: .; CDR3: CASSLSVNTEAFF; DNA: TGCGCCAGCAGCTTGTCGGTTAACACTGAAGCTTTCTTT
size: .; V: TRBV19; J: TRBJ1-2; D: .; CDR3: CASSIPGWEWIIYGYTF; DNA: TGTGCCAGTAGTATTCCCGGATGGGAGTGGATCATCTATGGCTACACCTTC
size: once; V: TRBV14; J: TRBJ1-2; D: TRBD1; CDR3: CASRPQGNYGYTF; DNA: TGTGCCAGCAGGCCACAGGGGAACTATGGCTACACCTTC
size: few; V: TRBV27; J: TRBJ1-5; D: .; CDR3: CASSQSWGNQPQHF; DNA: TGTGCCAGCAGCCAATCTTGGGGCAATCAGCCCCAGCATTTT
size: once; V: TRBV12-5; J: TRBJ2-1; D: TRBD1; CDR3: CASGLGQGEEQFF; DNA: TGTGCTAGTGGTCTCGGACAGGGGGAAGAGCAGTTCTTC